This TCR beta chain was recovered during a study of technical replicates of blood from four donors. There are 14 residues in the CDR3. CDR1 MNHNS and CDR2 SASEGT come from the germline V gene. V lost 2 bases, J lost 6 bases, and 7 bases stayed unmatched. Some clones are missing from TCRdb's copy, which holds only in-frame ones; the method was immunoSEQ multiplex PCR. The sample records 75,000 to 95,000 clones, less than 95% being singletons. This sequence was found in a human donor in good health. Sequencing was done on a sample of T cells isolated from PBMCs. The chain uses TRBV6-1 and TRBJ2-7, with 7 positions matching TRBD1. CDR3: CASSEFGTVGEQYF. Here the CDR3 DNA reads TGTGCCAGCAGTGAATTTGGGACAGTCGGCGAGCAGTACTTC.